This TCR beta chain came from a study of CD8+ T cells in alopecia areata. Treatment reported: oral pan-JAK inhibitor, 5-10 mg twice daily. Study-level findings and limits: Scalp data also include sequences from resident alphabeta T cells of normal skin.

cDNA reverse transcribed from extracted RNA served as the sequencing template. The method was immunoSEQ multiplex PCR; TCRdb's version includes in-frame clones alone and lacks a portion of them. The sample yields roughly 210,000 clones, over 40% seen once. Between the trimmed V and J ends, which lost 4 bases and 3 bases, there was a span of 10 bases. The CDR3 is 12 amino acids. From germline, CDR1 is SQVTM and CDR2 ANQGSEA. This clone was counted between two and nine times. The antigen is not known. The chain combines TRBV29-1 with TRBJ2-7; D is ambiguous. The TCR originated in a human donor with alopecia areata. The sample consisted of CD4+ T cells sorted from blood, taken between weeks 36 and 40, from a patient treated with tofacitinib. The CDR3: CSVGAGSYEQYF. The CDR3 coding sequence is TGCAGCGTTGGGGCTGGCAGCTACGAGCAGTACTTC.